The source of this TCR beta chain is a study of molecular identifiers for immune sequencing clone quantification (dated by TCRdb to 2017 to 2018). Regarding the research as a whole: In a replicate experiment, RNA from 20,000 or 100,000 naive CD8 T cells was split into five aliquots, four of which were sequenced. The study was a methods study using CD8 T cells to benchmark molecular-identifier clustering-based TCR repertoire sequencing (MIDCIRS) and TCR RNA copy counting.

What the research found in general, with its limitations: When barcode sub-clustering was left out, chimeric consensus sequences inflated TCR diversity, with chimeras reaching as high as 47%. Even against a background of around 950,000 naive CD8 T cells, spiked-in Jurkat TCR RNA amounting to a single cell's worth was reported to be detectable. Modeling indicated about 3 TCR RNA copies recovered per cell, compared with 9.5 to 10 by digital PCR, which implies a capture efficiency of approximately 31%. In CMV-specific effector cells, over 99% of molecules were held by clones above 20 RNA copies, whereas under 1% of molecules were held by such clones in naive cells. Naive libraries contained spiked-in Jurkat TCR RNA (around eleven copies' worth), which is not part of the donor repertoire. Highly expanded clone sizes could be underestimated because identical TCR molecules may share a barcode.

Naive CD8 T cell libraries were made from about 20,000 to 1,000,000 sorted cells using 10%, 30% or 50% of purified RNA. On a BD FACSAria II, naive CD8 T cells were FACS-sorted as CD8+CD4-CCR7+CD45RA+ and collected into RLT Plus buffer. Detection sensitivity was tested by spiking Jurkat RNA equal to roughly 9 TCR copies' worth into samples containing about 18,000-1,000,000 naive CD8 T cells. CD8 T cells were enriched with RosetteSep CD8+ T Cell Enrichment Cocktail and Ficoll-Paque, followed by ACK red cell lysis. To prepare the library, PCR was applied. The run used an Illumina HiSeq 4000. Bulk TCR libraries were prepared as previously described, using TCR primers listed in Table S5. Total RNA was purified with the Qiagen AllPrep DNA/RNA kit. Reads from multiple sequencing runs of the same library were pooled before analysis. The original methods were these. Only reads with exact TCR constant sequence were kept, trimmed to 150 nt, and grouped by their 12-nt molecular barcodes. Reads within each barcode group were sub-clustered using a 15% Levenshtein threshold, and quality-weighted consensus sequences were constructed for each RNA molecule. Non-functional sequences were excluded, and lower-count sequences lying one edit away from another sequence were also excluded. Barcode sub-clusters with fewer than 20% of the maximum read count were removed, based on fitting two negative binomial distributions. TCRdb's own reprocessing of the public reads used fastp at Q25 and MiXCR and kept productive beta chains. Every distinct CDR3 protein forms one entry, paired with its most common genes and DNA. TCRdb, rather than the study authors, made the V and J calls. This sample has some 320,000 distinct CDR3 sequences in its table, and around 21% of those were observed once. Clones ranked in the top ten supply roughly 0.86% of the sample.

The germline V gene (reference sequence) supplies CDR1 PRHDT and CDR2 FYEKMQ. The CDR3, cysteine through phenylalanine, is 18 amino acids long. The read is trimmed to its CDR3 DNA, 54 bases read in frame from base 1. Trimming takes 5 bases off V and 0 bases off J; junction bases not matched to a gene: 7. This clonotype was counted many times. The antigen it binds to is not known. No base quality information exists; no much larger clone differs at one position. Recombination connected TRBV13 to TRBJ2-3, with 14 middle bases fitting TRBD2. What was sequenced was naive CD8+ T cells from blood, with Jurkat cell RNA spiked in. Sample cell subset or site, as interpreted from the label and publication: FACS-sorted CD8+CD4-CCR7+CD45RA+ naive T cells. The TCR was taken from a human donor in good health. Some libraries in this study had Jurkat cell RNA spiked in. The base sequence is TGTGCCAGCAGCGACGGGACTAGCGGGAGCGCTAGCACAGATACGCAGTATTTT. This is translated as CASSDGTSGSASTDTQYF.